This TCR beta chain was recovered during a study of CD8 T cells in Susac syndrome. Trimming cost V 0 bases and J 4 bases; bases outside gene matches: 8. The germline V gene has CDR1 MNHEY and CDR2 SMNVEV (reference sequence). This CDR3 is 16 amino acids long. The RNA input was roughly 0.45 to 1 ug, and it was reverse transcribed with random hexamers. The TCR beta CDR3 was amplified by immunoSEQ multiplex PCR across 54 Vbeta, 13 Jbeta. TCRdb re-called the immunoSEQ multiplex PCR reads through MiXCR, storing one row per CDR3 protein. The sample consists of hundreds of thousands of distinct CDR3 sequences, around 83% of them appearing once.

The source of this sequence is a human donor with multiple sclerosis. This sequence joins TRBV27 and TRBJ2-5; 7 bases are a match to TRBD1. Sequenced: CD8+ T cells from PBMCs. The CDR3 DNA reads TGTGCCAGCAGTTTATCCTACAGGGGAGTAGCAGAGACCCAGTACTTC. This gives the protein CASSLSYRGVAETQYF.